These T cell receptor beta chains were read from a single sample in a study of vaccination effects on CD4 cells after COVID-19. These receptors have no known antigen. The method was immunoSEQ multiplex PCR; TCRdb's version includes in-frame clones alone and lacks a portion of them. The table lists 35,000 to 45,000 clones, about 80% of them singletons. This specimen consisted of CD4+ T cells from PBMCs cultured without peptide, obtained after COVID-19 vaccination. Receptor source: a human donor who had a prior SARS-CoV-2 infection. Both conserved end residues are part of each CDR3. Fields, in order: V gene, clone size, D gene, J gene, CDR3 protein, CDR3 DNA. A D gene is named only where the DNA matches it firmly. Clone size is not always given. Where it is, it says once, few, many or a class for expanded clones.

V: TRBV18
size: -
D: -
J: TRBJ1-2
CDR3: CASSPPNRVGGYTF
DNA: TGTGCCAGCTCACCACCGAACAGGGTCGGTGGCTACACCTTC

V: TRBV6-5
size: -
D: -
J: TRBJ2-1
CDR3: CASIKAGDDEQFF
DNA: TGTGCCAGCATCAAGGCAGGGGACGATGAGCAGTTCTTC

V: TRBV5-1
size: -
D: -
J: TRBJ2-2
CDR3: CASTLGAVGELFF
DNA: TGCGCCAGCACTTTAGGGGCGGTCGGGGAGCTGTTTTTT

V: TRBV5-1
size: -
D: TRBD1
J: TRBJ2-5
CDR3: CASSLTGGYGETQYF
DNA: TGCGCCAGCAGCCTGACAGGGGGCTATGGGGAGACCCAGTACTTC

V: TRBV19
size: -
D: TRBD2
J: TRBJ2-3
CDR3: CASSIETSSDTQYF
DNA: TGTGCCAGTAGTATAGAGACTAGCTCAGATACGCAGTATTTT

V: TRBV7-8
size: -
D: -
J: TRBJ2-2
CDR3: CASSLADTPDTGELFF
DNA: TGTGCCAGCAGCTTAGCGGACACCCCCGACACCGGGGAGCTGTTTTTT

V: TRBV7-3
size: -
D: TRBD1
J: TRBJ2-7
CDR3: CASSLNPGTGYEQYF
DNA: TGTGCCAGCAGCCTAAATCCCGGGACAGGCTACGAGCAGTACTTC

V: TRBV6-5
size: -
D: -
J: TRBJ2-1
CDR3: CASSNSVSYNEQFF
DNA: TGTGCCAGCAGCAACAGCGTCTCCTACAATGAGCAGTTCTTC

V: TRBV6-2/TRBV6-3
size: -
D: TRBD2
J: TRBJ2-2
CDR3: CASSYGTTRNTGELFF
DNA: TGTGCCAGCAGTTACGGGACTACCAGGAACACCGGGGAGCTGTTTTTT

V: TRBV2
size: -
D: TRBD2
J: TRBJ2-2
CDR3: CASSDVSGRAGNTGELFF
DNA: TGTGCCAGCAGTGATGTCAGCGGGAGGGCCGGGAACACCGGGGAGCTGTTTTTT

V: TRBV6-5
size: few
D: -
J: TRBJ1-6
CDR3: CASSPDRSPLHF
DNA: TGTGCCAGCAGCCCGGATCGATCACCCCTCCACTTT

V: TRBV7-8
size: -
D: -
J: TRBJ2-2
CDR3: CASSQPTGELFF
DNA: TGTGCCAGCAGCCAACCCACCGGGGAGCTGTTTTTT

V: TRBV30
size: -
D: -
J: TRBJ1-3
CDR3: CAWGYSFSGNTIYF
DNA: TGTGCCTGGGGGTACAGCTTCTCTGGAAACACCATATATTTT

V: TRBV11-1
size: -
D: TRBD1
J: TRBJ2-7
CDR3: CASSRSTGGSYEQYF
DNA: TGTGCCAGCAGCCGCTCGACAGGGGGCTCCTACGAGCAGTACTTC

V: TRBV3-1/TRBV3-2
size: -
D: -
J: TRBJ1-1
CDR3: CASSQQGGTEAFF
DNA: TGTGCCAGCAGCCAACAGGGAGGCACTGAAGCTTTCTTT

V: TRBV15
size: -
D: -
J: TRBJ2-5
CDR3: CATSREHGFVSTQYF
DNA: TGTGCCACCAGCAGAGAGCACGGGTTTGTATCCACCCAGTACTTC

V: TRBV18
size: -
D: -
J: TRBJ1-1
CDR3: CASSPPSSNTEAFF
DNA: TGTGCCAGCTCACCCCCTTCGAGCAACACTGAAGCTTTCTTT

V: TRBV9
size: -
D: -
J: TRBJ1-4
CDR3: CASSPGAETNEKLFF
DNA: TGTGCCAGCAGCCCCGGGGCGGAGACTAATGAAAAACTGTTTTTT

V: TRBV6-2/TRBV6-3
size: -
D: TRBD2
J: TRBJ2-5
CDR3: CASSRGLAGSWETQYF
DNA: TGTGCCAGCAGTCGTGGACTAGCGGGATCTTGGGAGACCCAGTACTTC

V: TRBV24-1
size: -
D: -
J: TRBJ2-1
CDR3: CATSSTLAYNEQFF
DNA: TGTGCCACCAGTTCCACTCTCGCGTACAATGAGCAGTTCTTC

V: TRBV6-6
size: -
D: -
J: TRBJ2-5
CDR3: CASSYSGARSLETQYF
DNA: TGTGCCAGCAGTTACTCGGGTGCACGATCGTTGGAGACCCAGTACTTC

V: TRBV5-6
size: -
D: TRBD1
J: TRBJ1-1
CDR3: CASSRDRVSEAFF
DNA: TGTGCCAGCAGCCGAGACAGGGTCTCTGAAGCTTTCTTT

V: TRBV5-1
size: few
D: -
J: TRBJ2-2
CDR3: CASSGQNTGELFF
DNA: TGCGCCAGCAGCGGTCAGAACACCGGGGAGCTGTTTTTT

V: TRBV5-6
size: -
D: -
J: TRBJ2-7
CDR3: CASSLWGAYEQYF
DNA: TGTGCCAGCAGCTTATGGGGGGCCTACGAGCAGTACTTC

V: TRBV5-6
size: -
D: TRBD1
J: TRBJ1-3
CDR3: CASSLAGTDRNTIYF
DNA: TGTGCCAGCAGCTTGGCCGGGACAGATAGAAACACCATATATTTT

V: TRBV7-6
size: -
D: TRBD1
J: TRBJ1-1
CDR3: CASSLVGQGASTEAFF
DNA: TGTGCCAGCAGCTTAGTAGGACAGGGGGCATCCACTGAAGCTTTCTTT

V: TRBV30
size: -
D: -
J: TRBJ2-2
CDR3: CAWSVQLRIGELFF
DNA: TGTGCCTGGAGTGTTCAGTTACGGATTGGGGAGCTGTTTTTT

V: TRBV7-8
size: -
D: -
J: TRBJ2-1
CDR3: CASSSTAGEYNEQFF
DNA: TGTGCCAGCAGCTCGACAGCTGGGGAATACAATGAGCAGTTCTTC

V: TRBV10-3
size: -
D: TRBD2
J: TRBJ2-5
CDR3: CAISESLAGKETQYF
DNA: TGTGCCATCAGTGAGTCCCTAGCGGGGAAGGAGACCCAGTACTTC

V: TRBV5-4
size: -
D: -
J: TRBJ1-2
CDR3: CASSLGGGARYGYTF
DNA: TGTGCCAGCAGCTTGGGGGGTGGGGCGCGCTATGGCTACACCTTC

V: TRBV5-8
size: -
D: -
J: TRBJ1-5
CDR3: CASSLWGGDQPQHF
DNA: TGTGCCAGCAGCCTGTGGGGTGGTGATCAGCCCCAGCATTTT

V: TRBV19
size: -
D: TRBD2
J: TRBJ2-2
CDR3: CASSIGARGLNTGELFF
DNA: TGTGCCAGTAGTATAGGAGCGAGGGGACTAAACACCGGGGAGCTGTTTTTT

V: TRBV30
size: -
D: -
J: TRBJ1-3
CDR3: CAWSRWGPANTIYF
DNA: TGTGCCTGGAGCAGATGGGGGCCGGCAAACACCATATATTTT

V: TRBV6-6
size: once
D: TRBD1
J: TRBJ1-5
CDR3: CASSARDSDQPQHF
DNA: TGTGCCAGCAGTGCCCGGGACAGTGATCAGCCCCAGCATTTT

V: TRBV15
size: once
D: -
J: TRBJ1-4
CDR3: CATSRGGAFIEKLFF
DNA: TGTGCCACCAGCAGAGGGGGAGCCTTTATAGAAAAACTGTTTTTT

V: TRBV5-1
size: -
D: TRBD1
J: TRBJ1-2
CDR3: CASSDRPGGAAGYTF
DNA: TGCGCCAGCAGCGACCGGCCAGGGGGCGCGGCTGGCTACACCTTC

V: TRBV6-1
size: -
D: -
J: TRBJ2-2
CDR3: CASSEAGRVNTGELFF
DNA: TGTGCCAGCAGTGAAGCGGGAAGGGTGAACACCGGGGAGCTGTTTTTT

V: TRBV15
size: -
D: -
J: TRBJ2-7
CDR3: CATRRQQTAYEQYF
DNA: TGTGCCACCAGGAGACAACAGACGGCCTACGAGCAGTACTTC

V: TRBV5-1
size: -
D: -
J: TRBJ1-1
CDR3: CASSLGEREAFF
DNA: TGCGCCAGCAGCTTGGGGGAGAGGGAAGCTTTCTTT

V: TRBV18
size: -
D: TRBD1
J: TRBJ2-3
CDR3: CASSPVGTGGTDTQYF
DNA: TGTGCCAGCTCACCCGTGGGCACAGGGGGCACAGATACGCAGTATTTT

V: TRBV18
size: -
D: TRBD1
J: TRBJ1-2
CDR3: CASSEGQGGDYGYTF
DNA: TGTGCCAGCTCAGAAGGACAGGGAGGGGACTATGGCTACACCTTC

V: TRBV4-2
size: -
D: -
J: TRBJ1-1
CDR3: CASSQEWASGEAFF
DNA: TGTGCCAGCAGCCAAGAATGGGCATCCGGGGAAGCTTTCTTT

V: TRBV5-1
size: few
D: -
J: TRBJ2-2
CDR3: CASSLGVVASGELFF
DNA: TGCGCCAGCAGCTTGGGGGTAGTGGCGAGCGGGGAGCTGTTTTTT

V: TRBV11-3
size: -
D: -
J: TRBJ2-5
CDR3: CASSPRASRQETQYF
DNA: TGTGCCAGCAGCCCGAGGGCCAGCAGGCAAGAGACCCAGTACTTC

V: TRBV18
size: -
D: -
J: TRBJ1-5
CDR3: CASSLQVLDQPQHF
DNA: TGTGCCAGCTCACTACAGGTCCTCGATCAGCCCCAGCATTTT

V: TRBV20-1
size: few
D: -
J: TRBJ2-1
CDR3: CSVAMHEQFF
DNA: TGCAGTGTAGCTATGCACGAGCAGTTCTTC

V: TRBV5-1
size: -
D: -
J: TRBJ1-2
CDR3: CASSLAGETTNSEWGHGYTF
DNA: TGCGCCAGCAGCTTGGCCGGGGAGACTACAAACTCGGAGTGGGGCCACGGCTACACCTTC

V: TRBV9
size: -
D: -
J: TRBJ2-3
CDR3: CASSGGADTQYF
DNA: TGTGCCAGCAGCGGTGGGGCAGATACGCAGTATTTT

V: TRBV7-9
size: -
D: TRBD1
J: TRBJ1-5
CDR3: CASSLATGRQHF
DNA: TGTGCCAGCAGCTTAGCGACAGGGCGCCAGCATTTT

V: TRBV19
size: -
D: TRBD1
J: TRBJ2-5
CDR3: CASSKGWDSKETQYF
DNA: TGTGCCAGTAGTAAGGGATGGGACAGCAAAGAGACCCAGTACTTC

V: TRBV29-1
size: once
D: -
J: TRBJ2-2
CDR3: CSVQPWGSGNTGELFF
DNA: TGCAGCGTCCAACCCTGGGGCAGCGGGAACACCGGGGAGCTGTTTTTT

V: TRBV4-3
size: -
D: TRBD2
J: TRBJ2-1
CDR3: CASSQDWREYYNEQFF
DNA: TGCGCCAGCAGCCAAGATTGGCGGGAGTACTACAATGAGCAGTTCTTC

V: TRBV6-1
size: -
D: -
J: TRBJ1-2
CDR3: CASSEQGSYGYTF
DNA: TGTGCCAGCAGTGAACAGGGCAGCTATGGCTACACCTTC

V: TRBV5-4
size: once
D: -
J: TRBJ2-5
CDR3: CASSSRGSRETQYF
DNA: TGTGCCAGCAGCTCTCGAGGCTCTCGGGAGACCCAGTACTTC

V: TRBV5-6
size: few
D: -
J: TRBJ1-1
CDR3: CASSLVGAAEAFF
DNA: TGTGCCAGCAGCTTGGTCGGAGCAGCTGAAGCTTTCTTT